This TCR beta chain is drawn from a study of beta chain features in type 1 diabetes. Sequencing targeted expressed TCRB transcripts, as all isolated RNA had been reverse transcribed. About 3.6 million reads was the average for naive, central memory and regulatory T cell samples. Sequencing was performed with immunoSEQ multiplex PCR; in TCRdb, only in-frame clones are kept and a portion is missing. The sample lists around 650,000 clones, approximately 13% occurring once. The authors took one heparinised blood draw, averaging about 120 mL, from each donor. CD4+ naive, central memory, regulatory and stem cell-like memory cells were sorted via CD45RO/CCR7/CD25/CD127/CD95/CD27. This clone showed up just a few times. The target antigen is unknown. Overall study results and limits: TCRB CDR3 length was moderately but significantly reduced in all four CD4+ subsets of Type 1 diabetes patients.

The V gene end was trimmed by 5 bases and the J gene end by 0 bases; junction bases not matched to a gene: 7. Germline CDR1 MNHEY, CDR2 SMNVEV (reference sequence). CDR3 length: 15 residues. The chain is built from TRBV27 and TRBJ2-7, with TRBD1 identical over 7 bases. This sequence was found in a man aged 30-40 years with type 1 diabetes. Material for sequencing was naive CD4+ T cells from blood. CDR3 residues: CASSRWDRPSYEQYF. CDR3 DNA: TGTGCCAGCAGTAGATGGGACAGACCCTCCTACGAGCAGTACTTC.